This T cell receptor beta chain derives from a study of T cells in Graves' hyperthyroidism and ophthalmopathy. Overall study results and limits: Researchers found most expanded thyroid clonotypes above 0.001 in blood as well.

Clinical symptoms, serum thyroxine and TRAb, thyroid ultrasound and orbital computed tomography were used for the diagnoses. Amplified TCR beta CDR3 regions derived from RNA transcripts. During a first-round RT-PCR of the TCR CDR3, the HTBI primer set was used. TCRdb itself ran the multiplex PCR reads through MiXCR, one entry per CDR3 protein. In the table there are around 420,000 distinct CDR3 sequences, about 13% of which are singletons. V gave up 6 bases and J gave up 4 bases, with 15 bases separating them. There are 14 residues in the CDR3. Germline V CDR1 and CDR2: SNHLY, FYNNEI. This clonotype occurred many times. Its antigen is not identified.

J is TRBJ2-5 and V is TRBV2; D is uncertain. This receptor was identified in a woman aged 18-35 years with Graves' hyperthyroidism. Sequenced sample: blood. The CDR3 DNA reads TGTGCCAGCAGGCAACCTAGTGGCCCAGAGACCCAGTACTTC. Protein sequence: CASRQPSGPETQYF.